This T cell receptor beta chain stems from a study of T cell clones after liver transplantation (dated by TCRdb to about 2019). About the investigation overall: Samples were obtained from ITN030ST, a randomized trial in which withdrawal of immunosuppression was attempted within 2 years of liver transplantation. Three of the eight recipients were HCV-positive; the others were transplanted for non-autoimmune, non-viral indications. Blood samples were collected pre-transplant, pre-randomization before withdrawal, and post-randomization after either full withdrawal or failed withdrawal. Tolerance was defined as complete immunosuppression withdrawal for at least one year with no rise in liver enzymes beyond twice the upper limit of normal. The studied cohort comprised 8 liver transplant recipients, 3 classified as tolerant and 5 as non-tolerant. Donor-reactive T cell clones were identified by TCRbeta sequencing after a pre-transplant mixed lymphocyte reaction and then tracked in post-transplant blood. Until randomization at 12-24 months post-transplant, subjects were given standard immunosuppression, with no induction therapy. Third party-reactive TCRbeta sequences were also identified from pre-transplant MLRs to serve as an antigen-independent comparator for donor-reactive sequences. Here is what the overall study found, with its caveats: Conclusions were preliminary, limited by small, heterogeneous patient numbers and non-standardized post-transplant time points. When repertoire turnover was accounted for, significantly reduced detection of donor-reactive sequences was found in 7 of 8 subjects for CD4 and in 8 of 8 subjects for CD8. A significant post-transplant decrease in circulating donor-reactive CD4 TCRbeta sequences was observed in most of the 8 subjects, irrespective of tolerance or HCV status. Because no allograft tissue specimens were available, donor-reactive T cells may have migrated into the graft instead of being deleted. In two subjects, low numbers of available donor cells limited the measurable donor-reactive repertoire. The decline in donor-reactive sequences exceeded the decline in third party-reactive sequences, suggesting partial antigen-specific deletion that was unrelated to withdrawal success.

Frozen genomic DNA underwent high-throughput TCRbeta CDR3 sequencing by immunoSEQ, including PCR amplification, mapping, bias correction and internal controls. The original pipeline was this. Only productive rearrangements were retained, with each unique TCRbeta sequence defined by its CDR3 nucleotide sequence together with its V and J gene. Donor-reactive sequences required at least 5-fold expansion in CFSE-low cells versus unstimulated pre-transplant cells and at least 0.01% frequency. To ensure at least 90% detection power, minimum frequency thresholds were set for each subject based on that subject's lowest-template unstimulated sample. Jensen-Shannon divergence between the top 1000 TCRbeta sequences post- versus pre-transplant served as the measure of repertoire turnover. Two-sided Fisher's exact tests were used to test for changes in how often donor-reactive sequences were detected. TCRdb took over this immuneACCESS table, retaining in-frame rearrangements with V and J assigned. Such tables are incomplete; in checked studies, under half of the missing clones stem from an unresolved V gene, and the remainder is unexplained. V, J and clone size derive from that table, while D and trimming were established from the DNA sequence. Across this sample there are about 120,000 clones, with over 75% seen only once. The ten largest make up approximately 0.84% of the sample.

Details on this clone: Its antigen is currently not known. Per-base qualities were not stored, and no clone one base away is much larger.

Unstimulated PBMCs, after thawing, were stained for CD3, CD4 and CD8 and then FACS-sorted into CD3+CD4+ and CD3+CD8+ populations. All 8 studied subjects were randomized to immunosuppression withdrawal. The Qiagen DNeasy Blood and Tissue Kit was used for isolation of genomic DNA. The junction shows trimming of 8 bases on V and 2 bases on J, plus 17 bases between the germline ends. Based on the germline V gene (reference sequence), the CDR1 and CDR2 sequences are MNHNY and SVGAGI. The CDR3 runs 15 residues from the cysteine to the phenylalanine. CDR3 DNA is the only sequence kept; it has 45 bases, read in frame from the first base.

This specimen consisted of CD4+ T cells from blood, obtained 12 months after liver transplant. The receptor comes from a human patient who received a liver transplant. Some T cells may be donor cells from the graft after a transplant. The chain is encoded by TRBV6-6 joined to TRBJ2-3, with the D segment identity uncertain. CDR3 loop: CASGVSPTPTDTQYF. The nucleotide sequence reads TGTGCCAGCGGAGTAAGCCCGACCCCCACAGATACGCAGTATTTT.